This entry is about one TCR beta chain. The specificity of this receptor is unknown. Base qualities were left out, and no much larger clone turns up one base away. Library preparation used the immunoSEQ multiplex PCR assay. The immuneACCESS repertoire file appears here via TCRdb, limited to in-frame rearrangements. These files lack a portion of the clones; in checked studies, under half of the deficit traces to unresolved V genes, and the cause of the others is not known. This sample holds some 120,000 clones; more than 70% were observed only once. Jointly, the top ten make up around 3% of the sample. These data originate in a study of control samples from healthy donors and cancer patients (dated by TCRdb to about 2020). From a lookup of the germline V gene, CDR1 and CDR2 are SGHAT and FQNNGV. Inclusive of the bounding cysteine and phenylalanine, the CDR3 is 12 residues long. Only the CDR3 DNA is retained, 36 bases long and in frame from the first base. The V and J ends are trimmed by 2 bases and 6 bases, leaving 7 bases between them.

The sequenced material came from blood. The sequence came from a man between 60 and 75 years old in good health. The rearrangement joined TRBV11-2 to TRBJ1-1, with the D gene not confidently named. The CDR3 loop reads CASSLPTPEAFF. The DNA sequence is TGTGCCAGCAGCTTACCGACACCTGAAGCTTTCTTT.